This T cell receptor (beta chain) was obtained from a study of Graves' ophthalmopathy and Graves' hyperthyroidism. The CDR3 has 12 residues. The germline V and J ends were trimmed by 5 bases and 5 bases, with 8 bases remaining between them. Germline V gives CDR1 SGHVS, CDR2 FQNEAQ. Study-wide points: Separation of ophthalmopathy from stable hyperthyroidism was achieved by a 13-signature model, at around 90% sensitivity and under 82% specificity. Blood was where most expanded thyroid clonotypes above 0.001 frequency also turned up. The study's model predicted ophthalmopathy progression at approximately 70% sensitivity and 72% to 85% specificity.

TCR beta CDR3 amplification used RNA transcripts. The first round was an RT-PCR with HTBI primers, and the second round was a multiplex PCR. MiXCR was run by TCRdb on the multiplex PCR reads, yielding one entry per CDR3 protein. The sample lists roughly 420,000 distinct CDR3 sequences, around 21% occurring once. This clonotype was seen repeatedly, ten times or more. The antigen is unknown. The V call is TRBV7-8, the J call TRBJ2-3; D uncertain. The receptor's source is a woman under 30 with stable Graves' hyperthyroidism. The sample comprised peripheral blood. CDR3 in amino acids: CASSPSIDTQYF. The DNA of the CDR3 is TGTGCCAGCAGCCCAAGTATAGATACGCAGTATTTT.